A selection of T cell receptor beta chains follows, all from one sample in a study of blood T cell repertoires in COVID-19. TCRdb's table, derived via immunoSEQ multiplex PCR, lists solely in-frame clones and lacks some. This sample yields roughly 400,000 clones, of which about 92% are seen a single time; 0.6% belongs to the top ten. The sequencing sample was made of PBMCs or T cells enriched from blood (not recorded which). The receptors were gathered from a man younger than 30 who had recovered from COVID-19. CDR3s include the opening cysteine and the closing phenylalanine or tryptophan. Fields, in order: J gene, D gene, clone size, V gene, CDR3 protein, CDR3 DNA. The D gene is left open where the match is weak. A row's size may be missing; if present it is once, few, many or a size class.

J: TRBJ1-2
D: TRBD1
size: once
V: TRBV19
CDR3: CASRTQGVSDGYTF
DNA: TGTGCCAGTAGAACACAGGGGGTGTCGGATGGCTACACCTTC

J: TRBJ1-6
D: TRBD1
size: .
V: TRBV7-3
CDR3: CASSQNGQGAGSPLHF
DNA: TGTGCCAGCAGCCAGAACGGACAGGGCGCGGGGTCACCCCTCCACTTT

J: TRBJ1-1
D: .
size: .
V: TRBV3-1/TRBV3-2
CDR3: CASSYGGKNTEAFF
DNA: TGTGCCAGCAGCTATGGAGGCAAGAACACTGAAGCTTTCTTT

J: TRBJ1-2
D: .
size: .
V: TRBV28
CDR3: CASSSTSLHTF
DNA: TGTGCCAGCAGTTCAACCTCACTGCACACCTTC

J: TRBJ2-7
D: TRBD2
size: .
V: TRBV7-2
CDR3: CASSIAGGNEQYF
DNA: TGTGCCAGCAGCATAGCGGGAGGAAACGAGCAGTACTTC

J: TRBJ1-2
D: TRBD1
size: .
V: TRBV30
CDR3: CASTGGIDYGYTF
DNA: TGTGCCTCGACAGGGGGCATCGACTATGGCTACACCTTC

J: TRBJ1-6
D: TRBD1
size: .
V: TRBV11-3
CDR3: CASSIFAGQGYNSPLHF
DNA: TGTGCCAGCAGCATATTTGCCGGACAGGGCTATAATTCACCCCTCCACTTT

J: TRBJ2-2
D: .
size: .
V: TRBV9
CDR3: CASSVEGTSTGELFF
DNA: TGTGCCAGCAGCGTAGAAGGGACTTCCACCGGGGAGCTGTTTTTT

J: TRBJ1-2
D: .
size: once
V: TRBV18
CDR3: CASSPGLGYTF
DNA: TGTGCCAGCTCACCAGGGCTTGGCTACACCTTC

J: TRBJ2-3
D: .
size: .
V: TRBV28
CDR3: CASSPARSTDTQYF
DNA: TGTGCCAGCAGCCCCGCCCGGTCCACAGATACGCAGTATTTT

J: TRBJ2-2
D: .
size: .
V: TRBV7-7
CDR3: CASSLIFGDGELFF
DNA: TGTGCCAGCAGCTTAATTTTCGGAGACGGGGAGCTGTTTTTT

J: TRBJ1-5
D: TRBD1
size: .
V: TRBV2
CDR3: CASSMGQGADQPQHF
DNA: TGTGCCAGCAGTATGGGACAGGGGGCGGATCAGCCCCAGCATTTT

J: TRBJ1-2
D: .
size: .
V: TRBV7-8
CDR3: CASSLGTDPYGYTF
DNA: TGTGCCAGCAGCTTAGGGACAGACCCTTATGGCTACACCTTC

J: TRBJ1-2
D: .
size: .
V: TRBV3-1/TRBV3-2
CDR3: CASSQDPTAGYTF
DNA: TGTGCCAGCAGCCAAGATCCTACAGCCGGCTACACCTTC

J: TRBJ2-3
D: TRBD1
size: once
V: TRBV2
CDR3: CASRSVLGQSTDTQYF
DNA: TGTGCCAGCCGATCAGTCCTGGGACAGAGCACAGATACGCAGTATTTT

J: TRBJ2-7
D: .
size: .
V: TRBV27
CDR3: CASRRANGAETTYEQYF
DNA: TGTGCCAGTCGTCGAGCGAATGGGGCAGAGACAACCTACGAGCAGTACTTC

J: TRBJ2-3
D: .
size: .
V: TRBV29-1
CDR3: CSVLVNTQYF
DNA: TGCAGCGTACTAGTCAATACGCAGTATTTT

J: TRBJ2-3
D: TRBD1
size: .
V: TRBV27
CDR3: CASSRDRGGLALSTDTQYF
DNA: TGTGCCAGCAGTCGCGACAGGGGCGGGCTAGCGCTAAGCACAGATACGCAGTATTTT

J: TRBJ1-2
D: TRBD1
size: .
V: TRBV7-2
CDR3: CANPLGAGGRYGYTF
DNA: TGTGCCAACCCCCTTGGGGCAGGGGGACGGTATGGCTACACCTTC

J: TRBJ1-2
D: .
size: .
V: TRBV2
CDR3: CASSEDHYGYTF
DNA: TGTGCCAGCAGTGAAGATCATTATGGCTACACCTTC

J: TRBJ1-1
D: .
size: .
V: TRBV14
CDR3: CASSPYGQMRTEAFF
DNA: TGTGCCAGCAGCCCTTACGGACAGATGCGCACTGAAGCTTTCTTT

J: TRBJ1-2
D: TRBD1
size: once
V: TRBV5-5
CDR3: CASSLTQGAYGYTF
DNA: TGTGCCAGCAGCTTAACCCAGGGGGCCTATGGCTACACCTTC

J: TRBJ1-5
D: TRBD1
size: .
V: TRBV30
CDR3: CAWNPLGQPNQPQHF
DNA: TGTGCCTGGAACCCCCTGGGACAGCCAAATCAGCCCCAGCATTTT

J: TRBJ2-3
D: TRBD1
size: once
V: TRBV5-1
CDR3: CASSLGTGGTDTQYF
DNA: TGCGCCAGCAGCTTGGGGACAGGGGGTACAGATACGCAGTATTTT

J: TRBJ2-7
D: .
size: .
V: TRBV12-3/TRBV12-4
CDR3: CASSLGALEQYF
DNA: TGTGCCAGCAGTTTAGGGGCTTTGGAGCAGTACTTC

J: TRBJ2-1
D: .
size: .
V: TRBV21-1
CDR3: CASSSRDRPNNEQFF
DNA: TGTGCCAGCAGCTCCCGGGACAGGCCGAACAATGAGCAGTTCTTC

J: TRBJ2-5
D: TRBD2
size: .
V: TRBV5-8
CDR3: CASSSVAGGGQETQYF
DNA: TGTGCCAGCAGCTCCGTAGCGGGGGGAGGCCAAGAGACCCAGTACTTC

J: TRBJ1-1
D: .
size: once
V: TRBV25-1
CDR3: CASSDAGYTEAFF
DNA: TGTGCCAGCAGTGATGCCGGGTACACTGAAGCTTTCTTT

J: TRBJ2-7
D: .
size: .
V: TRBV5-1
CDR3: CASSLEPGSEQYF
DNA: TGCGCCAGCAGCTTAGAACCGGGATCTGAGCAGTACTTC

J: TRBJ1-2
D: TRBD1
size: .
V: TRBV15
CDR3: CATEGQGNYGYTF
DNA: TGTGCCACCGAAGGACAGGGGAACTATGGCTACACCTTC

J: TRBJ1-2
D: .
size: .
V: TRBV2
CDR3: CASNKNDISATGYTF
DNA: TGTGCCAGCAATAAAAATGACATTTCCGCAACTGGCTACACCTTC

J: TRBJ1-2
D: TRBD1
size: .
V: TRBV15
CDR3: CATSRMKGARGYTF
DNA: TGTGCCACCAGCAGAATGAAGGGGGCGCGGGGCTACACCTTC

J: TRBJ1-5
D: TRBD1
size: .
V: TRBV29-1
CDR3: CSAGDRGEPQHF
DNA: TGCAGCGCTGGGGACAGGGGAGAGCCCCAGCATTTT

J: TRBJ2-7
D: .
size: .
V: TRBV11-3
CDR3: CASSLYYGAYEQYF
DNA: TGTGCCAGCAGCTTATATTACGGAGCCTACGAGCAGTACTTC

J: TRBJ2-3
D: .
size: .
V: TRBV5-4
CDR3: CASSPPGETDTQYF
DNA: TGTGCCAGCAGCCCACCCGGGGAGACAGATACGCAGTATTTT

J: TRBJ1-1
D: TRBD1
size: .
V: TRBV4-1
CDR3: CASSRTTGENTEAFF
DNA: TGCGCCAGCAGCCGGACGACAGGGGAGAACACTGAAGCTTTCTTT

J: TRBJ1-1
D: TRBD1
size: .
V: TRBV5-1
CDR3: CASSLETGGNTEAFF
DNA: TGCGCCAGCAGCTTGGAAACAGGGGGGAACACTGAAGCTTTCTTT

J: TRBJ1-2
D: .
size: .
V: TRBV3-1/TRBV3-2
CDR3: CASSPPRGGYTF
DNA: TGTGCCAGCAGCCCCCCCCGGGGGGGCTACACCTTC

J: TRBJ2-2
D: .
size: .
V: TRBV5-1
CDR3: CASSPDGDLHTGELFF
DNA: TGCGCCAGCAGCCCGGATGGAGACTTACACACCGGGGAGCTGTTTTTT

J: TRBJ1-3
D: .
size: .
V: TRBV11-3
CDR3: CASSPRDKISGNTIYF
DNA: TGTGCCAGCAGCCCCCGGGACAAAATCTCTGGAAACACCATATATTTT

J: TRBJ2-7
D: .
size: once
V: TRBV11-1
CDR3: CASSLGRYSYEQYF
DNA: TGTGCCAGCAGCTTAGGCAGATACAGCTACGAGCAGTACTTC

J: TRBJ1-1
D: .
size: .
V: TRBV7-6
CDR3: CASSLKGGGTEAFF
DNA: TGTGCCAGCAGCTTAAAGGGAGGGGGCACTGAAGCTTTCTTT

J: TRBJ2-7
D: TRBD1
size: .
V: TRBV28
CDR3: CASKPTGAGEQYF
DNA: TGTGCCAGCAAGCCGACAGGGGCTGGCGAGCAGTACTTC

J: TRBJ1-1
D: .
size: .
V: TRBV18
CDR3: CASSLGGLLTEAFF
DNA: TGTGCCAGCTCCTTGGGGGGTCTGTTGACTGAAGCTTTCTTT

J: TRBJ2-7
D: TRBD1
size: .
V: TRBV5-1
CDR3: CASSTTGSSYEQYF
DNA: TGCGCCAGCAGCACGACAGGGAGCTCCTACGAGCAGTACTTC